The rows below give T cell receptor beta chains drawn from one sample of a study of shared clonotypes between healthy human individuals. Data came from immunoSEQ multiplex PCR; TCRdb stores just in-frame clones and leaves some out. The table has about 2.4 million clones, around nine tenths seen once. Sequencing was carried out using naive CD4+ T cells sorted from blood. These receptor sequences come from a man younger than 35 in good health. Each CDR3 is given with its conserved first and last residue. Each record gives: D gene, V gene, clone size, J gene, CDR3 DNA, CDR3 protein. A D gene is named only where the DNA matches it firmly. The size of a clone is reported for some rows only, either as once, few or many, or as a class for expanded clones.

TRBD1	TRBV6-6	NA	TRBJ2-7	TGTGCCAGCAGTTACTCGAATCGACAGGGGGCGAGGGAGCAGTACTTC	CASSYSNRQGAREQYF
NA	TRBV5-1	once	TRBJ2-7	TGCGCCAGCAGCTTGGCCGCGGGGACCCCCTACGAGCAGTACTTC	CASSLAAGTPYEQYF
NA	TRBV6-4	NA	TRBJ2-2	TGTGCCAGCAGTGACTCCCCGACGGGTTCCAACACCGGGGAGCTGTTTTTT	CASSDSPTGSNTGELFF
TRBD1	TRBV10-3	NA	TRBJ1-6	TGTGCCATCAGTGAGCGGGGAGCAGGGGGCGGAGTAAATTCACCCCTCCACTTT	CAISERGAGGGVNSPLHF
NA	TRBV20-1	NA	TRBJ1-1	TGCAGTGCCTCGGAAGACACTGAAGCTTTCTTT	CSASEDTEAFF
TRBD1	TRBV2	NA	TRBJ1-2	TGTGCCAGCCGCCGGGACAGAAACTATGGCTACACCTTC	CASRRDRNYGYTF
NA	TRBV7-3	NA	TRBJ2-3	TGTGCCAGCAGCCTAACACCGGGTGGTGGGGCGGGCACAGATACGCAGTATTTT	CASSLTPGGGAGTDTQYF
NA	TRBV25-1	NA	TRBJ2-5	TGTGCCAGCAGGAGGACAGACCAAGAGACCCAGTACTTC	CASRRTDQETQYF
TRBD2	TRBV4-1	NA	TRBJ2-2	TGCGCCAGCAGCCAAGGATCGGGGGGAGCGAACACCGGGGAGCTGTTTTTT	CASSQGSGGANTGELFF
TRBD1	TRBV29-1	NA	TRBJ2-7	TGCAGTGCTGGCGGGACAGGGGACCGCGAGCAGTACTTC	CSAGGTGDREQYF
NA	TRBV11-2	NA	TRBJ1-1	TGTGCCAGCACCCGGACGGCTTACGCTGAAGCTTTCTTT	CASTRTAYAEAFF
TRBD2	TRBV6-5	NA	TRBJ2-7	TGTGCCAGCAGTCCGAGGACTAGCGGCTCCTACGAGCAGTACTTC	CASSPRTSGSYEQYF
NA	TRBV5-1	NA	TRBJ1-4	TGCGCCAGCAGCTTAGGGACGGGGAATGAAAAACTGTTTTTT	CASSLGTGNEKLFF
TRBD1	TRBV7-2	NA	TRBJ2-7	TGTGCCAGCAGCCCAGGACAGGGGTTAGCCTACGAGCAGTACTTC	CASSPGQGLAYEQYF
TRBD2	TRBV25-1	NA	TRBJ2-7	TGTGCCAGCAGTGGTCGGGGGGGCTCCAACGAGCAGTACTTC	CASSGRGGSNEQYF
NA	TRBV10-3	NA	TRBJ1-2	TGTGCCATCAGTGAAGAGGTTGCAGGAACCGGCTTAGGCTACACCTTC	CAISEEVAGTGLGYTF
NA	TRBV7-2	NA	TRBJ1-4	TGTGCCAGCAGCTTAGGCAGACTGAGGGATGAAAAACTGTTTTTT	CASSLGRLRDEKLFF
TRBD1	TRBV11-1	NA	TRBJ2-2	TGTGCCAGCAGCTTATTTCCGACCGTGGGACAGGGGAACACCGGGGAGCTGTTTTTT	CASSLFPTVGQGNTGELFF
NA	TRBV6-5	NA	TRBJ2-7	TGTGCCAGCAGTCAGGGGTCTCTCTACGAGCAGTACTTC	CASSQGSLYEQYF
TRBD2	TRBV14	NA	TRBJ2-7	TGTGCCAGCAGCCACCTAGCGGGTGGCTCCTACGAGCAGTACTTC	CASSHLAGGSYEQYF
NA	TRBV6-5	NA	TRBJ1-3	TGTGCCAGCAGCCGGACAGCTGGAAACACCATATATTTT	CASSRTAGNTIYF
NA	TRBV5-1	NA	TRBJ2-3	TGCGCCAGCAGCCCCGGACAGACGAGCACAGATACGCAGTATTTT	CASSPGQTSTDTQYF
NA	TRBV19	NA	TRBJ1-4	TGTGCCAGTAGTATAGAAGGAGGTGAAAAACTGTTTTTT	CASSIEGGEKLFF
NA	TRBV27	NA	TRBJ1-5	TGTGCCAGCAGTTTATTGGGCGGAAATCAGCCCCAGCATTTT	CASSLLGGNQPQHF
NA	TRBV30	NA	TRBJ1-3	TGTGCCTGGAGTGTAAAGGGGTATGGAAACACCATATATTTT	CAWSVKGYGNTIYF
TRBD1	TRBV5-1	NA	TRBJ2-3	TGCGCCAGCAGCTTGTCCCCCACCGGGACAGGGGGCACAGATACGCAGTATTTT	CASSLSPTGTGGTDTQYF
TRBD1	TRBV6-1	NA	TRBJ1-1	TGTGCCAGCAGTGAAGGAAGGGGACAGGGGATGATAGGCACTGAAGCTTTCTTT	CASSEGRGQGMIGTEAFF
NA	TRBV29-1	NA	TRBJ2-1	TGCAGCGTCCTTAGCGGAAACTCCTACAATGAGCAGTTCTTC	CSVLSGNSYNEQFF
NA	TRBV7-2	NA	TRBJ2-7	TGTGCCAGCACCCCCTGGGGGCGATCCTACGAGCAGTACTTC	CASTPWGRSYEQYF
TRBD2	TRBV11-2	NA	TRBJ2-7	TGTGCCAGCAGCTCTACCCGGGGGGACCCGAGCTCCTACGAGCAGTACTTC	CASSSTRGDPSSYEQYF
NA	TRBV18	NA	TRBJ2-7	TGTGCCAGCTCACCAGGGACTGGCCAGCAGTACTTC	CASSPGTGQQYF
NA	TRBV7-2	NA	TRBJ2-3	TGTGCCAGCAGCTTAGGGTACACCACAGATACGCAGTATTTT	CASSLGYTTDTQYF
NA	TRBV19	NA	TRBJ2-7	TGTGCCAGTAGTATGTCTAGTCCTTCCTACGAGCAGTACTTC	CASSMSSPSYEQYF
NA	TRBV7-8	once	TRBJ1-5	TGTGCCAGCAGCTTAGCCCCGGGGGGGGTTAGACAGCCCCAGCATTTT	CASSLAPGGVRQPQHF
NA	TRBV7-2	NA	TRBJ1-1	TGTGCCAGCAGCCCAAGGTTTAGCAGAACTGAAGCTTTCTTT	CASSPRFSRTEAFF
NA	TRBV7-2	NA	TRBJ2-3	TGTGCCAGCAGCCCCACCCCCCATGGCACAGATACGCAGTATTTT	CASSPTPHGTDTQYF